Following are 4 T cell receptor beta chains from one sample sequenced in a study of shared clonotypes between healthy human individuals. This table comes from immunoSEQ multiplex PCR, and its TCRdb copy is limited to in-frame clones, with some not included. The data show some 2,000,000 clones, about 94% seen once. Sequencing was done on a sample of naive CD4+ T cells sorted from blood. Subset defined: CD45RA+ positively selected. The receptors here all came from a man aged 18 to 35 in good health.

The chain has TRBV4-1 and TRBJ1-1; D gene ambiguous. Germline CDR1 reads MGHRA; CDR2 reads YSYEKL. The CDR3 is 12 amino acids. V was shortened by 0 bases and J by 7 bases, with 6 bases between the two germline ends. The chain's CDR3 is CASSQEAGEAFF. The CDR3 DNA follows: TGCGCCAGCAGCCAAGAGGCGGGTGAAGCTTTCTTT.

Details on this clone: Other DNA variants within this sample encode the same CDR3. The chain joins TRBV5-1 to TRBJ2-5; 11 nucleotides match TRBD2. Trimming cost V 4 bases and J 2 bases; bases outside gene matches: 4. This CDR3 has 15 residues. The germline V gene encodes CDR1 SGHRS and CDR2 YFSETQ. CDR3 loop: CASSLSGGGQETQYF. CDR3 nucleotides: TGCGCCAGCAGCCTTAGCGGGGGGGGTCAAGAGACCCAGTACTTC.

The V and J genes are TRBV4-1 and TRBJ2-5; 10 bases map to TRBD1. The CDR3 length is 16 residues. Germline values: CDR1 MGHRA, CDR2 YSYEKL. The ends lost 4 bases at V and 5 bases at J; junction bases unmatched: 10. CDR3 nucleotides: TGCGCCAGCAGCCTCCACGACAGGGGGCTAGGGGAGACCCAGTACTTC. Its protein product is CASSLHDRGLGETQYF.

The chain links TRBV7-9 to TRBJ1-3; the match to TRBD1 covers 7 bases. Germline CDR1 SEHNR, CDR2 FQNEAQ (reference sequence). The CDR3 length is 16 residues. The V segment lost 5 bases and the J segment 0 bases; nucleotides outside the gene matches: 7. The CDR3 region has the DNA TGTGCCAGCAGCGCATACAGGGGTTCCTCTGGAAACACCATATATTTT. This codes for CASSAYRGSSGNTIYF.